Below, 25 T cell receptor beta chains from the same sample are listed, as sequenced in a study of CD8+CD57+ T cells in acquired aplastic anemia. The TCR beta profiling, which covered VDJ combination and CDR3 sequence, was carried out using genomic DNA as the template. TCRdb analysed the reads with MiXCR anew, one entry per CDR3 protein. The table has about 150,000 distinct CDR3 sequences, more than 35% seen once. Sequences were obtained from sorted CD4+, CD8+, or CD8+CD57+ T cells (not recorded which) from PBMCs. The receptors here all came from a human donor in good health, serving as a control.

This clonotype has at least ten counts. This chain links TRBV19 with TRBJ1-2, with TRBD1 matching over 7 bases. V was pared by 7 bases and J by 0 bases, with 2 bases of the junction left unmatched. In germline, CDR1 is LNHDA, CDR2 SQIVND (reference sequence). The CDR3 runs to 13 residues. The CDR3 here is CASKTGANYGYTF. CDR3 coding DNA: TGTGCCAGTAAAACAGGGGCTAACTATGGCTACACCTTC.

In the case of this clonotype: A read error is possible here, since a much larger clone lies one base away. The chain carries TRBV4-2 and TRBJ2-1; 7 bases match TRBD2. Trimming cost V 11 bases and J 7 bases; bases outside gene matches: 17. The CDR3 contains 15 residues. Germline V gene lookup returns CDR1 LGHNA and CDR2 YNFKEQ. CDR3 protein: CAGKVGGSEVNEQFF. CDR3 in DNA: TGTGCCGGCAAAGTTGGCGGGAGTGAAGTTAATGAGCAGTTCTTC.

The rearrangement uses TRBV24-1 and TRBJ2-3; 8 positions agree with TRBD1. CDR3 length: 15 residues. The germline gives CDR1 KGHDR, CDR2 SFDVKD. The junction had 8 bases not matched to a gene; V was cut back by 3 bases and J by 7 bases. The CDR3 nucleotides read TGTGCCACCAGTGATGTAGGACAGGGTGGGAATACGCAGTATTTT. Amino acid sequence: CATSDVGQGGNTQYF.

The sample holds many counts of this clonotype. The chain joins TRBV20-1 to TRBJ2-1, with TRBD2 matching over 7 bases. The V and J ends lost 3 bases and 3 bases, in that order; junction bases with no gene match: 11. Germline-derived CDR1 and CDR2 are DFQATT and SNEGSKA (reference sequence). The CDR3 has 16 amino acids. CDR3 sequence reads: CSARSVSGGVYNEQFF. As DNA, the CDR3 is TGCAGTGCTAGGTCGGTTTCGGGAGGCGTCTACAATGAGCAGTTCTTC.

This chain connects TRBV11-1 to TRBJ2-5; 12 nucleotides align to TRBD2. Germline CDR1 is SGHAT and CDR2 is FQDESV (reference sequence). V dropped 3 bases and J dropped 5; count of bases not matched to a gene: 4. CDR3 length equals 15 residues. The CDR3 DNA reads as TGTGCCAGCAGCTTGACTAGCGGGAGCGCGGAGACCCAGTACTTC. Translating it yields CASSLTSGSAETQYF. Together with reference TRBV11-1 and TRBJ2-5, the CDR3 gives the full variable domain: EAEVAQSPRYKITEKSQAVAFWCDPISGHATLYWYRQILGQGPELLVQFQDESVVDDSQLPKDRFSAERLKGVDSTLKIQPAELGDSAMYLCASSLTSGSAETQYFGPGTRLLVL.

This chain links TRBV5-1 with TRBJ2-1; unclear D gene. CDR3 length: 14 amino acids. The germline CDR1 and CDR2 sequences are SGHRS and YFSETQ. Trimming cost V 0 bases and J 5 bases, with 9 bases left between them. CDR3 loop: CASSLEGSHNEQFF. CDR3 DNA sequence: TGCGCCAGCAGCTTGGAGGGTAGTCACAATGAGCAGTTCTTC.

This clonotype was found many times. The chain couples TRBV7-8 to TRBJ2-7; 7 bases agree with TRBD2. Losses at the gene ends were 5 bases for V and 2 bases for J; bases not matched to a gene: 12. Germline V CDR1 and CDR2: SGHVS, FQNEAQ. The CDR3 has 16 amino acids. CDR3 DNA: TGTGCCAGCAGCGCTGCGCCCGGGAGGCGCACCTACGAGCAGTACTTC. Its translation: CASSAAPGRRTYEQYF.

The rearrangement links TRBV7-9 to TRBJ1-4; D not certain. Between the trimmed V and J ends, which lost 8 bases and 1 base, there was a span of 8 bases. Germline loops: CDR1 SEHNR, CDR2 FQNEAQ (reference sequence). The CDR3 is made up of 13 amino acids. In nucleotides, the CDR3 is TGTGCCAGCGGTCGCGGAACTAATGAAAAACTGTTTTTT. This codes for CASGRGTNEKLFF.

There are many counts of this clonotype. V is TRBV30 and J is TRBJ1-1; D not certain. V dropped 4 bases and J dropped 5 bases, with 14 bases sitting between them. Germline loops: CDR1 GTSNPN, CDR2 SVGIG (reference sequence). CDR3 length: 13 amino acids. CDR3: CAWIPVGPTEAFF. The CDR3 DNA is TGTGCCTGGATCCCCGTCGGTCCTACTGAAGCTTTCTTT.

This clonotype has only one observation. The V call is TRBV10-3, the J call TRBJ1-1; D is uncertain. Germline V lookup: CDR1 ENHRY, CDR2 SYGVKD. V was trimmed by 0 bases and J by 1 base, leaving 6 bases between them. The CDR3 totals 14 residues. The CDR3 spells CAISESTPNTEAFF. The CDR3 nucleotides are TGTGCCATCAGTGAGTCAACGCCGAACACTGAAGCTTTCTTT.

The V gene is TRBV2, the J gene TRBJ2-7, with TRBD1 identical over 8 bases. V was pared by 6 bases and J by 5 bases, with 9 bases of the junction left unmatched. The CDR3 has 14 amino acids. Germline CDR1 SNHLY, CDR2 FYNNEI. The chain's CDR3 is CASRPTGGLDEQYF. The CDR3 coding sequence is TGTGCCAGCAGACCTACAGGGGGTCTCGACGAGCAGTACTTC.

As for this clonotype: An end of the junction does not agree with germline; a read error may underlie this. This sequence joins TRBV7-2 and TRBJ1-6; 9 nucleotides line up with TRBD1. Germline V gives CDR1 SGHTA, CDR2 FQGNSA. CDR3 length: 13 residues. Written as DNA, the CDR3 is TGTGCCGGCAGCAGGGACAGGGATTCACCCCTCCACTTT. This gives the protein CAGSRDRDSPLHF.

Details on this clonotype: One end of the junction varies from germline; a read error may be responsible. This rearrangement joins TRBV29-1 to TRBJ2-5, with TRBD1 identical over 8 bases. The CDR3 length is 14 residues. Looked up from germline, CDR1 is SQVTM and CDR2 is ANQGSEA. CDR3 loop: CSVWKTGEQETQYF. Here the CDR3 DNA reads TGTAGCGTATGGAAGACAGGGGAACAGGAGACCCAGTACTTC.

The chain recombines TRBV28 with TRBJ2-4; tentatively, D is TRBD1 (6 bases). Germline CDR1 MDHEN, CDR2 SYDVKM. The CDR3 length is 14 residues. V gave up 5 bases and J gave up 8 bases, with 16 bases separating them. The CDR3 DNA reads as TGTGCCAGCAGTGAGGGGGAACTCCGGTACATTCAGTACTTC. It encodes CASSEGELRYIQYF.

This clonotype showed up many times. J is TRBJ2-2 and V is TRBV7-8; 7 bases fit TRBD1. The CDR3 runs to 16 residues. Looked up from germline, CDR1 is SGHVS and CDR2 is FQNEAQ. After removal of 1 base from V and 1 base from J, the junction contained 3 bases not matched to a gene. CDR3 bases: TGTGCCAGCAGCTTAGGATGGACAGGGAACACCGGGGAGCTGTTTTTT. It encodes CASSLGWTGNTGELFF.

The chain combines TRBV10-3 with TRBJ2-1; 8 nucleotides line up with TRBD1. The CDR3 contains 14 residues. The germline CDR1 and CDR2 sequences are ENHRY and SYGVKD. Trimming took 6 bases from V and 4 from J; bases not matched to a gene: 5. CDR3 sequence reads: CAIRSGQGYNEQFF. In DNA form, the CDR3 reads TGTGCCATCAGGTCCGGACAGGGATACAATGAGCAGTTCTTC.

This clonotype was picked up many times. This chain joins TRBV5-1 and TRBJ1-4; D remains ambiguous. The CDR3 consists of 14 residues. CDR1 and CDR2 from the germline V gene are SGHRS and YFSETQ. V was pared by 0 bases and J by 7 bases, with 10 bases between. CDR3 bases: TGCGCCAGCAGCTTGGGCAGAACGGGTGAAAAACTGTTTTTT. It is translated as CASSLGRTGEKLFF.

This chain uses TRBV7-9 with TRBJ2-7; 12 bases are a match to TRBD1. CDR3 length: 15 amino acids. The germline V gene encodes CDR1 SEHNR and CDR2 FQNEAQ (reference sequence). V was pared by 3 bases and J by 6 bases, with 6 bases of the junction left unmatched. CDR3 coding DNA: TGTGCCAGCAGCTTGTCGGGACAGGGGGCCCCCGAGCAGTACTTC. Translated, it gives CASSLSGQGAPEQYF.

About this clonotype itself: This may stem from a read error, because a much larger clone lies one nucleotide away. The chain combines TRBV14 with TRBJ1-1; 9 positions agree with TRBD1. CDR1 is SGHDN, CDR2 FVKESK, per germline. CDR3 length equals 15 residues. CDR3 loop: CASSQRQGGNTEALF. In nucleotides, the CDR3 is TGTGCCAGCAGCCAACGACAGGGGGGGAACACTGAAGCTCTCTTT.

The rearrangement uses TRBV19 and TRBJ2-5; 8 bases are shared with TRBD1. The CDR3 spans 15 residues. Looked up from germline, CDR1 is LNHDA and CDR2 is SQIVND (reference sequence). Trimming cost V 4 bases and J 5 bases; bases outside gene matches: 9. The CDR3 protein is CASSTTGGWKETQYF. The CDR3 nucleotides read TGTGCCAGTAGTACAACAGGGGGATGGAAGGAGACCCAGTACTTC. Looking up the rest from reference TRBV19 and TRBJ2-5 gives the full variable domain: DGGITQSPKYLFRKEGQNVTLSCEQNLNHDAMYWYRQDPGQGLRLIYYSQIVNDFQKGDIAEGYSVSREKKESFPLTVTSAQKNPTAFYLCASSTTGGWKETQYFGPGTRLLVL.

With regard to this clonotype: The CDR3 does not end in the conserved phenylalanine or tryptophan, so this is likely a read error. The DNA is left out, because the CDR3 cannot be placed on it with certainty; the CDR3 is given as TCRdb lists it. The genes are TRBV5-5 and TRBJ2-5; TRBD1, the table's D call, was not compared with the DNA. CDR1 is SGHKS and CDR2 is YYEKEE in the germline V gene (reference sequence). Including both end residues, the CDR3 is 13 amino acids long. The CDR3 is CASSLAGGLLRDL.

J is TRBJ1-2 and V is TRBV5-1; TRBD1 aligns across 7 bases. The V and J ends lost 2 bases and 7 bases, in that order; junction bases with no gene match: 8. CDR1 and CDR2 (germline): SGHRS, YFSETQ. There are 14 residues in the CDR3. This CDR3 is CASSFGTVESGYTF. The CDR3 DNA reads as TGCGCCAGCAGCTTCGGGACAGTGGAATCTGGCTACACCTTC.

This clonotype showed up just a few times. A read error may account for a junction end that differs from germline. The chain is built from TRBV6-1 and TRBJ1-5; D not resolved. Germline CDR1 MNHNS, CDR2 SASEGT. This CDR3 is built from 13 residues. CDR3 in DNA: TGTGCCACCCAGGAGGTTAGCCATCAGCCCCAGCATTTT. Protein: CATQEVSHQPQHF.

The V gene is TRBV10-3, the J gene TRBJ1-2; no definite D call. V lost 4 bases and J 3 bases, leaving 6 bases between the germline ends. The CDR3 contains 12 residues. Germline lookup yields CDR1 ENHRY and CDR2 SYGVKD. The CDR3 DNA is TGTGCCATCAGTGGCCGGGACTATGGCTACACCTTC. Residues: CAISGRDYGYTF.

This clonotype occurred many times. V usage is TRBV12-3 or TRBV12-4 and J usage is TRBJ1-1; D not resolved. The ends were cut back, 2 bases at V and 3 bases at J, with 10 bases in the middle. CDR3 length equals 14 residues. The CDR3 is CASSLRHLYTEAFF. The CDR3 nucleotides read TGTGCCAGCAGTTTACGGCACCTCTACACTGAAGCTTTCTTT.